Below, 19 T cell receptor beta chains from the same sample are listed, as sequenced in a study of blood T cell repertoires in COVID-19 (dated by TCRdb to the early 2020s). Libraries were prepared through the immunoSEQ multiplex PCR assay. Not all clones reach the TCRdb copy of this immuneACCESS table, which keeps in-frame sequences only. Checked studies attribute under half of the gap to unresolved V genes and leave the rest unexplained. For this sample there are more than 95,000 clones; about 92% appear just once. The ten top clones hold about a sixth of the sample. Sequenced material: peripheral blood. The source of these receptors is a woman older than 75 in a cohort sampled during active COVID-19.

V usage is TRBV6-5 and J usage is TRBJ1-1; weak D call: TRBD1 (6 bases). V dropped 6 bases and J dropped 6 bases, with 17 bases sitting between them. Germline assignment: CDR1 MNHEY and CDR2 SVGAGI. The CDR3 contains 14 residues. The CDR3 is CASRVNYRDAEAFF. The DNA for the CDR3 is TGTGCCAGCAGAGTTAACTACAGGGACGCTGAAGCTTTCTTT.

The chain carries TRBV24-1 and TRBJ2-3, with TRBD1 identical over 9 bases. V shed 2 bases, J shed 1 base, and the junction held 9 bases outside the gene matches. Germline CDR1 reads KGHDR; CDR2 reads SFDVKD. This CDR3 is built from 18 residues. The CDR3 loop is CATSDSDRGRGGTDTQYF. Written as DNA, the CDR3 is TGTGCCACCAGTGATTCGGACAGGGGAAGAGGAGGCACAGATACGCAGTATTTT.

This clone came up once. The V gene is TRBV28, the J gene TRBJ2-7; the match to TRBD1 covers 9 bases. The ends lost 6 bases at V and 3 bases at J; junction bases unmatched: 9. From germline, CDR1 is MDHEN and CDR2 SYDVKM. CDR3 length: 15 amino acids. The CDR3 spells CASRTTGQGHYEQYF. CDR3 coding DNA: TGTGCCAGCAGGACAACGGGACAGGGACACTACGAGCAGTACTTC.

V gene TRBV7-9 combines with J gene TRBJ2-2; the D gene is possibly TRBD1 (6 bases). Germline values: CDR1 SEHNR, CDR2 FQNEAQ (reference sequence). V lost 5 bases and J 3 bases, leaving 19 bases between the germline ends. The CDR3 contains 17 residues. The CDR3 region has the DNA TGTGCCAGCAGCCGAGCCCCTACAGGGACGGACACCGGGGAGCTGTTTTTT. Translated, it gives CASSRAPTGTDTGELFF.

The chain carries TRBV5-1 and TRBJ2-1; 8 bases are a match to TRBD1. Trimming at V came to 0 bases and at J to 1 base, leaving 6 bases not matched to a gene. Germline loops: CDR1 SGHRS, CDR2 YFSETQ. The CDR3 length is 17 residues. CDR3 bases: TGCGCCAGCAGCTTGGGGTCAGGGGGCGTTTCCTACAATGAGCAGTTCTTC. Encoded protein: CASSLGSGGVSYNEQFF.

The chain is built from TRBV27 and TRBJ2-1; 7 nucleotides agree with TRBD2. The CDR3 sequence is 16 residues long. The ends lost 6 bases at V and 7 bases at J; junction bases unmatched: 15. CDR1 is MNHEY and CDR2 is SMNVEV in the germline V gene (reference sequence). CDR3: CASRSQGASGLNEQFF. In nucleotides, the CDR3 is TGTGCCAGCAGAAGTCAAGGGGCTAGCGGACTAAATGAGCAGTTCTTC.

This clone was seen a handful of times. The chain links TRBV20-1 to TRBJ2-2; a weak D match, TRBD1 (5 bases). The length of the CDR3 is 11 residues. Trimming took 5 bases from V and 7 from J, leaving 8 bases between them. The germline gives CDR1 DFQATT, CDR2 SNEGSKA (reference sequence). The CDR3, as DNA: TGCAGTGCTCAAGGGGTCGGGGAGCTGTTTTTT. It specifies CSAQGVGELFF.

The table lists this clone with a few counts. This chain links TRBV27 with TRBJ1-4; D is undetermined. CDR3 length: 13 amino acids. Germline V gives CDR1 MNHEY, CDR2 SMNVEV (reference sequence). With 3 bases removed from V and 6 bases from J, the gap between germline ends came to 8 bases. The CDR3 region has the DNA TGTGCCAGCAGTTTGAGCGGATATGAAAAACTGTTTTTT. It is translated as CASSLSGYEKLFF.

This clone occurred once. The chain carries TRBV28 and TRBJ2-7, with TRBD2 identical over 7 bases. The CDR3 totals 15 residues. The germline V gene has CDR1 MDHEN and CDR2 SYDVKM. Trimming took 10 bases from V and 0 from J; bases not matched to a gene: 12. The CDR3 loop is CATQVGGDASYEQYF. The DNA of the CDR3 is TGTGCCACCCAGGTGGGGGGGGATGCCTCCTACGAGCAGTACTTC.

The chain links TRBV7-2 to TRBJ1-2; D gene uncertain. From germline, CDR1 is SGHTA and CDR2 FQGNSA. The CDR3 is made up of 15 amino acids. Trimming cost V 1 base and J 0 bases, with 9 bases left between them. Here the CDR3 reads CASSLDLAANYGYTF. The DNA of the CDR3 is TGTGCCAGCAGCTTAGATTTGGCTGCTAACTATGGCTACACCTTC.

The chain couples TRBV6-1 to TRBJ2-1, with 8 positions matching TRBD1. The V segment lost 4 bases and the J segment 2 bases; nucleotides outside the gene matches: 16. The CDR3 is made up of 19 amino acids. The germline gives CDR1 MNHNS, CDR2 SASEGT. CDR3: CASSAGGFERNSPYNEQFF. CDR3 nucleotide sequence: TGTGCCAGCAGTGCAGGGGGCTTTGAGCGGAATTCCCCCTACAATGAGCAGTTCTTC.

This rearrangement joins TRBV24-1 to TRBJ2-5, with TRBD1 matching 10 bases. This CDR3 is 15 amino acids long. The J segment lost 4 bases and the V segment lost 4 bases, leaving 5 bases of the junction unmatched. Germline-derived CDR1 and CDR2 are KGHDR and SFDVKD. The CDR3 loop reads CATSDSGTGVETQYF. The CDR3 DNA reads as TGTGCCACCAGTGACTCCGGGACAGGGGTAGAGACCCAGTACTTC.

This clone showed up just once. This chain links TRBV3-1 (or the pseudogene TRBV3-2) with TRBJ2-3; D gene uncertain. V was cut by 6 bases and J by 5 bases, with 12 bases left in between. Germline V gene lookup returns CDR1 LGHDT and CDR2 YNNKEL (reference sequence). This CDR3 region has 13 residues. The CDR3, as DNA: TGTGCCAGCAGGCTTGTCGCAGGAGATACGCAGTATTTT. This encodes CASRLVAGDTQYF.

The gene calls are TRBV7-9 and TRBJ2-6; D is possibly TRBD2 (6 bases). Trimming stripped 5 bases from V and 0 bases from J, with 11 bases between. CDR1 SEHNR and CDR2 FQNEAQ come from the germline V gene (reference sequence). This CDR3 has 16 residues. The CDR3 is CASSPGTPSGANVLTF. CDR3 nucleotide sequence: TGTGCCAGCAGCCCCGGGACTCCCTCTGGGGCCAACGTCCTGACTTTC.

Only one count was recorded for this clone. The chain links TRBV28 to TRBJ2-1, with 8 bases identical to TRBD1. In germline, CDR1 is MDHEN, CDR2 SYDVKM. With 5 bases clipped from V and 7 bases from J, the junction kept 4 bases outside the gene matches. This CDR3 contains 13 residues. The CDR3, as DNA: TGTGCCAGCAGTACAAACAGGGGGAATGAGCAGTTCTTC. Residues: CASSTNRGNEQFF.

The CDR3 protein is CASSKQGSGGYGYTF. CDR3 coding DNA: TGTGCCAGCAGCAAACAGGGAAGCGGGGGCTATGGCTACACCTTC. The rearrangement uses TRBV7-2 and TRBJ1-2; TRBD1 is a possible D gene (6 bases). CDR1 is SGHTA, CDR2 FQGNSA, per germline. The CDR3 contains 15 residues. Trimming cost V 5 bases and J 4 bases, with 17 bases left between them.

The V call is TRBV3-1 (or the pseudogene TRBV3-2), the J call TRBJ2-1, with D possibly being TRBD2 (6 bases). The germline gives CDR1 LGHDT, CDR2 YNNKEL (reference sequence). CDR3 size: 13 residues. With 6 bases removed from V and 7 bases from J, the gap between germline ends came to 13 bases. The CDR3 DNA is TGTGCCAGCAGTTCAATGGGGGGAAATGAGCAGTTCTTC. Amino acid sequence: CASSSMGGNEQFF.

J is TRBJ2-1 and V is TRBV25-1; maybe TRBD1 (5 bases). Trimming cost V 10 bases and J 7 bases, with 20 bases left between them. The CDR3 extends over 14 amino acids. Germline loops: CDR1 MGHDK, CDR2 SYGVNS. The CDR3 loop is CAITVRVVTNEQFF. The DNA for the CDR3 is TGTGCCATCACCGTCAGGGTCGTAACGAATGAGCAGTTCTTC.

As DNA, the CDR3 is TGTGCCAGTAGTATCTCAAGGGACAGGGTCTTTGAAAAACTGTTTTTT. Amino acids: CASSISRDRVFEKLFF. This chain connects TRBV19 to TRBJ1-4; 9 bases are a match to TRBD1. Germline-derived CDR1 and CDR2 are LNHDA and SQIVND (reference sequence). The CDR3 covers 16 residues. The ends lost 3 bases at V and 7 bases at J; junction bases unmatched: 9.